This TCR beta chain was retrieved from a study of T cells in Graves' hyperthyroidism and ophthalmopathy. V dropped 6 bases and J dropped 6 bases, with 11 bases sitting between them. CDR1 is WSHSY and CDR2 is SAAADI in the germline V gene. The CDR3 consists of 13 residues. Amplification of TCR beta CDR3 regions used RNA as the template. Carried out on the TCR CDR3, a first-round RT-PCR used the HTBI primer set. TCRdb reprocessed the multiplex PCR reads via MiXCR and lists one record per CDR3 protein. Found here are around 760,000 distinct CDR3 sequences, around 40% of them singletons; the top ten hold 31%.

This sequence was found in a woman in her thirties or forties with Graves' hyperthyroidism. The sequenced material came from blood. The chain links TRBV10-2 to TRBJ1-4; weak D call: TRBD1 (6 bases). CDR3 sequence: CASRARGDEKLFF. CDR3 nucleotides: TGCGCCAGCAGGGCCAGGGGAGATGAAAAACTGTTTTTT.